A single sample gave rise to the 12 T cell receptor beta chains below, sequenced in a study of control samples from healthy donors and cancer patients. Repertoires were generated with immunoSEQ multiplex PCR, while TCRdb's copy carries only in-frame clones and drops some. The table has roughly 100,000 clones, around 89% seen once. Sequencing input: PBMCs. The origin of the receptors is a man aged 55-75 years with lung cancer.

This chain connects TRBV30 to TRBJ1-6; D call uncertain. Trimming removed 0 bases from V and 14 bases from J, with 17 bases in between. The CDR3 runs to 14 residues. From germline, CDR1 is GTSNPN and CDR2 SVGIG (reference sequence). The CDR3 DNA follows: TGTGCCTGGAGTGTATCCGTGGCAGGCTCCACCCTCCACTTT. Its translation: CAWSVSVAGSTLHF.

The V gene is TRBV10-3, the J gene TRBJ1-1; perhaps TRBD1 as D (5 bases). Trimming removed 4 bases from V and 1 base from J, with 10 bases in between. The germline gives CDR1 ENHRY, CDR2 SYGVKD. The CDR3 spans 14 residues. CDR3: CAISVRGGNTEAFF. The CDR3, as DNA: TGTGCCATCAGTGTAAGGGGAGGGAACACTGAAGCTTTCTTT.

This sequence joins TRBV5-4 and TRBJ2-5, with a weak D call TRBD2 (6 bases). The CDR3 loop spans 15 amino acids. Deletions cut 6 bases from V and 4 bases from J, with 19 bases between. Germline CDR1 reads SGHNT; CDR2 reads YYREEE (reference sequence). Here the CDR3 reads CASTSGGARVETQYF. The DNA for the CDR3 is TGTGCCAGCACCTCCGGAGGGGCGAGAGTAGAGACCCAGTACTTC.

This rearrangement joins TRBV7-2 to TRBJ2-7; TRBD1 might be the D (6 bases). The germline V and J ends were trimmed by 2 bases and 5 bases, with 16 bases remaining between them. This CDR3 has 15 residues. The germline V gene has CDR1 SGHTA and CDR2 FQGNSA. The CDR3 DNA follows: TGTGCCAGCAGCTTAAACCGACTCAACAGGGACGAGCAGTACTTC. This encodes CASSLNRLNRDEQYF. The complete variable domain, with remaining parts taken from reference TRBV7-2 and TRBJ2-7, reads GAGVSQSPSNKVTEKGKDVELRCDPISGHTALYWYRQSLGQGLEFLIYFQGNSAPDKSGLPSDRFSAERTGGSVSTLTIQRTQQEDSAVYLCASSLNRLNRDEQYFGPGTRLTVT.

The chain combines TRBV29-1 with TRBJ2-3; D is possibly TRBD1 (6 bases). Trimming took off 6 bases at V and 5 bases at J, with 15 bases between the two ends. The germline gives CDR1 SQVTM, CDR2 ANQGSEA. This CDR3 has 13 amino acids. In nucleotides, the CDR3 is TGCAGCGTACTTAACCACAGGGAAGATACGCAGTATTTT. Its translation: CSVLNHREDTQYF.

The rearrangement joins TRBV13 to TRBJ2-7; no clear D gene. V gave up 6 bases and J gave up 1 base, with 10 bases separating them. Germline V gene lookup returns CDR1 PRHDT and CDR2 FYEKMQ (reference sequence). The CDR3 contains 13 residues. The DNA of the CDR3 is TGTGCCAGCAGATTGGACGGATCCTACGAGCAGTACGTC. Protein: CASRLDGSYEQYV.

This rearrangement joins TRBV12-5 to TRBJ2-3; D gene ambiguous. The CDR3 loop spans 14 amino acids. Trimming removed 0 bases from V and 4 bases from J, with 8 bases in between. CDR1 is LGHNT, CDR2 FRNRAP, per germline. This CDR3 is CASGLVNPPDTQYF. The CDR3 DNA follows: TGTGCTAGTGGTTTGGTAAACCCCCCAGATACGCAGTATTTT.

The CDR3 region is CASKDCSNEKLFF. The CDR3 DNA follows: TGTGCCAGCAAGGACTGTTCTAATGAAAAACTGTTTTTT. This chain uses TRBV7-4 with TRBJ1-4, with D uncertain. This CDR3 region has 13 residues. The ends were cut back, 7 bases at V and 3 bases at J, with 9 bases in the middle. Germline values: CDR1 SGHVT, CDR2 SQSDAQ.

This chain joins TRBV6-5 and TRBJ1-1, with no clear D. V dropped 0 bases and J dropped 6 bases, with 8 bases sitting between them. Germline V CDR1 and CDR2: MNHEY, SVGAGI. CDR3 length: 13 residues. The CDR3 DNA reads TGTGCCAGCAGTTACTCGCGGTCGTCTGAAGCTTTCTTT. Its translation is CASSYSRSSEAFF.

The chain uses TRBV6-4 and TRBJ1-1; 9 bases line up with TRBD1. CDR1 and CDR2 from the germline V gene are MRHNA and SNTAGT. The CDR3 sequence is 14 residues long. The V gene end was trimmed by 5 bases and the J gene end by 3 bases; junction bases not matched to a gene: 4. The DNA of the CDR3 is TGTGCCAGCAGTCGGACAGGGGCGGACACTGAAGCTTTCTTT. It yields the protein CASSRTGADTEAFF.

This rearrangement joins TRBV9 to TRBJ1-3; tentative D call: TRBD1 (6 bases). Trimming took 0 bases from V and 2 from J, leaving 9 bases between them. In germline, CDR1 is SGDLS, CDR2 YYNGEE. The CDR3 has 15 amino acids. In DNA, the CDR3 is TGTGCCAGCAGCGTAGACAGGGTGGCTGGAAACACCATATATTTT. It encodes CASSVDRVAGNTIYF.

The count of this clone is one. The chain's CDR3 is CASRSVNYGYTF. As DNA, the CDR3 is TGTGCCAGCAGATCGGTTAACTATGGCTACACCTTC. This chain joins TRBV2 and TRBJ1-2; D is uncertain. CDR3 length: 12 residues. V shed 6 bases and J shed 1 base, with 6 bases lying between them. The germline gives CDR1 SNHLY, CDR2 FYNNEI.